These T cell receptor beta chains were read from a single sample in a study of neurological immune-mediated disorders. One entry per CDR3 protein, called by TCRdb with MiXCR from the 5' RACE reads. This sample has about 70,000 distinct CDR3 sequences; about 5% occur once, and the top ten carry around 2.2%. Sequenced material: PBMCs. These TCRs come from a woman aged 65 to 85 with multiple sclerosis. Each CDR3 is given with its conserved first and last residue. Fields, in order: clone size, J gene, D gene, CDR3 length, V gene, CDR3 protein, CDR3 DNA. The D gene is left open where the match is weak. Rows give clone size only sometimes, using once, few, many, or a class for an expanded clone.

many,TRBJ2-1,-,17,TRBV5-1,CASRDPVTRFVYNEQFF,TGCGCCAGCAGAGATCCGGTGACTAGATTTGTCTACAATGAGCAGTTCTTC
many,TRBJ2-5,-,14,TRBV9,CASSVELAQETQYF,TGTGCCAGCAGCGTAGAGCTAGCCCAAGAGACCCAGTACTTC
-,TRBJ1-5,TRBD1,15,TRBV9,CASSPGTARGQPQHF,TGTGCCAGCAGCCCAGGGACAGCGAGGGGGCAGCCCCAGCATTTT
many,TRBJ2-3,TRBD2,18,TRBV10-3,CAISAYSTSGRGTDTQYF,TGTGCCATCAGTGCGTACTCGACTAGCGGGAGAGGCACAGATACGCAGTATTTT
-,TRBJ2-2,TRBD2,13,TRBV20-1,CSDGTTDTGELFF,TGCAGTGATGGGACTACGGACACCGGGGAGCTGTTTTTT
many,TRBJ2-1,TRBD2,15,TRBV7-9,CASSLDAGGYNEQFF,TGTGCCAGCAGCTTAGACGCGGGAGGGTACAATGAGCAGTTCTTC
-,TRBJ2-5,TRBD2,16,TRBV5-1,CASSQGLAGGYETQYF,TGCGCCAGCAGCCAGGGACTAGCGGGAGGATACGAGACCCAGTACTTC
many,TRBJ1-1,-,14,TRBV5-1,CASSLVPDNTEAFF,TGCGCCAGCAGCTTGGTGCCAGATAACACTGAAGCTTTCTTT
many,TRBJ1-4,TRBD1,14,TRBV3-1,CASSRTGAWEKLFF,TGTGCCAGCAGTCGGACAGGAGCATGGGAAAAACTGTTTTTT
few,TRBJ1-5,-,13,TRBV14,CASSQGHAEPQHF,TGTGCCAGCAGCCAAGGGCATGCAGAGCCCCAGCATTTT
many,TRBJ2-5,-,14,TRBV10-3,CAISAGGPVRTQYF,TGTGCCATCAGTGCCGGAGGGCCTGTCAGGACCCAGTACTTC
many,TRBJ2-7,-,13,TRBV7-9,CASSSTGSGEQYF,TGTGCCAGCAGTTCCACAGGGTCCGGCGAGCAGTACTTC
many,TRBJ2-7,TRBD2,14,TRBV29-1,CSVVSSGSNYEQYF,TGCAGCGTTGTATCTAGCGGGAGTAATTACGAGCAGTACTTC
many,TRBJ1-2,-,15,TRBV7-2,CASSLVAGKDYGYTF,TGTGCCAGCAGCTTAGTGGCAGGGAAGGACTATGGCTACACCTTC
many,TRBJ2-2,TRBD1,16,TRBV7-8,CASSLWTGGPDGELFF,TGTGCCAGCAGCCTTTGGACAGGGGGACCCGACGGGGAGCTGTTTTTT
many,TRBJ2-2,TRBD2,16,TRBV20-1,CSARDWRLAGAGELFF,TGCAGTGCTAGAGATTGGAGACTAGCGGGTGCCGGGGAGCTGTTTTTT
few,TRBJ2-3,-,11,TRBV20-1,CSALLGDTQYF,TGCAGTGCTCTACTGGGGGATACGCAGTATTTT
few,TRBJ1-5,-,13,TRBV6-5,CASSYGGRQPQHF,TGTGCCAGCAGTTACGGGGGCCGACAGCCCCAGCATTTT
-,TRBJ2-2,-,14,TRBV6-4,CASSDSNGLGELFF,TGTGCCAGCAGTGACTCAAACGGTCTCGGGGAGCTGTTTTTT
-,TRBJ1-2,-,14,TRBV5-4,CASNLLGGNYGYTF,TGTGCCAGCAACCTCCTGGGGGGTAACTATGGCTACACCTTC
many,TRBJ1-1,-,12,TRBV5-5,CASSLGGPEAFF,TGTGCCAGCAGCTTGGGAGGGCCTGAAGCTTTCTTT
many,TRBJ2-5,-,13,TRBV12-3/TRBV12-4,CASRSQGKETQYF,TGTGCCAGCAGGTCACAGGGAAAGGAGACCCAGTACTTC
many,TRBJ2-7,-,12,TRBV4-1,CASSPDVYEQYF,TGCGCCAGCAGCCCGGACGTCTACGAGCAGTACTTC
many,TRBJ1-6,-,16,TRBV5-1,CASSSGGEFPSSPLHF,TGCGCCAGCAGCTCCGGAGGGGAGTTTCCTTCTTCACCCCTCCACTTT
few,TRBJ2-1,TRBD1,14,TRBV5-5,CASSPVVGGYEQFF,TGTGCCAGCAGCCCCGTGGTAGGGGGCTATGAGCAGTTCTTC
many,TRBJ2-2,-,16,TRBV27,CASSQPGPSNTGELFF,TGTGCCAGCAGCCAACCGGGACCTTCGAACACCGGGGAGCTGTTTTTT
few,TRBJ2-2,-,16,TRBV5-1,CASSLAVTRTTGELFF,TGCGCCAGCAGCTTGGCCGTCACAAGAACCACCGGGGAGCTGTTTTTT
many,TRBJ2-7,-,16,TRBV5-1,CASSLDWRGEFYEQYF,TGCGCCAGCAGCTTGGACTGGCGGGGAGAGTTCTACGAGCAGTACTTC
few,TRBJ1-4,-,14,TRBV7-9,CASSSRDVEEKLFF,TGTGCCAGCAGCAGCCGGGACGTTGAAGAAAAACTGTTTTTT
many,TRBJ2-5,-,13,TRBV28,CASTKGQSETQYF,TGTGCCAGCACTAAAGGACAGTCGGAGACCCAGTACTTC
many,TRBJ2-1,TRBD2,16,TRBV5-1,CASSTGLAGSYNEQFF,TGCGCCAGCAGCACAGGACTAGCGGGCTCCTACAATGAGCAGTTCTTC
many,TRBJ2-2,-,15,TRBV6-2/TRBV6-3,CASSLAHLNTGELFF,TGTGCCAGCAGTTTGGCCCATCTGAACACCGGGGAGCTGTTTTTT
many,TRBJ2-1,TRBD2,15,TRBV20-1,CSAIKKGLAGNEQFF,TGCAGTGCTATAAAAAAGGGACTAGCGGGAAATGAGCAGTTCTTC
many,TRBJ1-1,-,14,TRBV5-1,CASSPLTANTEAFF,TGCGCCAGCAGCCCCTTGACGGCGAACACTGAAGCTTTCTTT
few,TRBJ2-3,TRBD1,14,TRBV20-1,CSARGQDNTDTQYF,TGCAGTGCTCGGGGACAGGACAACACAGATACGCAGTATTTT
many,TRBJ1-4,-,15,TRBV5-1,CASSLETATNEKLFF,TGCGCCAGCAGCTTGGAGACAGCAACTAATGAAAAACTGTTTTTT
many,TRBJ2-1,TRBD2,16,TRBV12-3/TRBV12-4,CASSPTSGSPGDEQFF,TGTGCCAGCAGTCCCACTAGCGGTTCCCCGGGGGATGAGCAGTTCTTC
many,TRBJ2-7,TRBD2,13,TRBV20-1,CSGGGGRTDEQYF,TGCAGTGGGGGGGGAGGAAGGACCGACGAGCAGTACTTC
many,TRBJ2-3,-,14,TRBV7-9,CASSFPFAGGTQYF,TGTGCCAGCAGCTTCCCCTTCGCGGGCGGTACGCAGTATTTT
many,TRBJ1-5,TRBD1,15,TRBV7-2,CASSATGARGQPQHF,TGTGCCAGCAGCGCGACAGGGGCGCGGGGACAGCCCCAGCATTTT
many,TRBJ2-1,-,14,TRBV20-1,CSALDWEWYNEQFF,TGCAGTGCCTTGGATTGGGAGTGGTACAATGAGCAGTTCTTC
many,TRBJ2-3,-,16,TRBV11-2,CASSSGGGAGTDTQYF,TGTGCCAGCAGCTCGGGAGGGGGCGCGGGTACAGATACGCAGTATTTT
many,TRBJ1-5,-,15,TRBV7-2,CASSLVGGGNQPQHF,TGTGCCAGCAGCTTAGTTGGAGGGGGCAATCAGCCCCAGCATTTT
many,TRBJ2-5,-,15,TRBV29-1,CSVQPPRGQRETQYF,TGCAGCGTCCAACCCCCAAGGGGCCAAAGAGAGACCCAGTACTTC
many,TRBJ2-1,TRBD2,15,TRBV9,CASSVTSGYYNEQFF,TGTGCCAGCAGCGTCACTAGCGGCTACTACAATGAGCAGTTCTTC
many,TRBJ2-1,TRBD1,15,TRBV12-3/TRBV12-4,CASKIQGARNNEQFF,TGTGCCAGCAAAATCCAGGGGGCGCGAAACAATGAGCAGTTCTTC
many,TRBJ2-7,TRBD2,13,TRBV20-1,CSAKAGGPYEQYF,TGCAGTGCCAAGGCGGGAGGGCCCTACGAGCAGTACTTC
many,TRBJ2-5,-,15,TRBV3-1,CASSQEGAARETQYF,TGTGCCAGCAGCCAAGAGGGGGCCGCTCGAGAGACCCAGTACTTC
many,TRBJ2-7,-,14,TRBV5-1,CASSLRDGGYEQYF,TGCGCCAGCAGCTTGCGGGACGGTGGCTACGAGCAGTACTTC
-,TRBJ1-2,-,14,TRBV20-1,CSAPPPAGNYGYTF,TGCAGTGCCCCCCCCCCGGCGGGGAACTATGGCTACACCTTC
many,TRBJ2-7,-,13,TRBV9,CASSVTGSYEQYF,TGTGCCAGCAGCGTGACTGGGAGCTACGAGCAGTACTTC